The 31 T cell receptor beta chains below all came from one sample that was sequenced in a study of blood T cell repertoires in COVID-19. Using immunoSEQ multiplex PCR, the repertoire was profiled, and TCRdb retains in-frame clones only, with some absent. The data contain about 230,000 clones, just under 90% of them singletons. Sequencing was carried out using peripheral blood. Receptors originate from a man aged 25 to 40 with COVID-19, enrolled during active disease.

This clone was observed a single time. The rearrangement joins TRBV28 to TRBJ1-5, with TRBD1 matching 7 bases. CDR1 is MDHEN, CDR2 SYDVKM, per germline. The CDR3 consists of 16 residues. V shed 5 bases and J 0 bases; nucleotides not matched to a gene: 7. As DNA, the CDR3 is TGTGCCAGCAGTCTCAGACAGGGATATAGCAATCAGCCCCAGCATTTT. Residues: CASSLRQGYSNQPQHF.

The chain is built from TRBV19 and TRBJ1-5; weak D call: TRBD1 (5 bases). Looked up from germline, CDR1 is LNHDA and CDR2 is SQIVND (reference sequence). CDR3 length: 14 amino acids. Trimming removed 7 bases from V and 2 bases from J, with 12 bases in between. CDR3 in amino acids: CASTQWGGNQPQHF. The CDR3 DNA reads TGTGCCAGTACCCAATGGGGGGGCAATCAGCCCCAGCATTTT.

The V and J genes are TRBV5-6 and TRBJ2-2; 7 nucleotides line up with TRBD2. Germline CDR1 SGHDT, CDR2 YYEEEE. V gave up 5 bases and J gave up 4 bases; unmatched junction bases: 8. This CDR3 region has 15 residues. CDR3: CASSKSGVFTGELFF. The CDR3 DNA is TGTGCCAGCAGTAAAAGCGGGGTTTTCACCGGGGAGCTGTTTTTT.

The chain employs TRBV7-9 and TRBJ2-5; D is possibly TRBD2 (6 bases). From germline, CDR1 is SEHNR and CDR2 FQNEAQ (reference sequence). CDR3 length equals 14 residues. Trimming removed 0 bases at V and 5 bases at J, with 10 bases between. CDR3 sequence reads: CASSLARDSETQYF. CDR3 coding DNA: TGTGCCAGCAGCTTAGCGCGGGATTCGGAGACCCAGTACTTC.

As for this clone: At one of its ends the junction is not consistent with the germline gene, which may arise from a read error. This chain joins TRBV18 and TRBJ2-5, with 11 bases fitting TRBD2. This CDR3 has 12 amino acids. Looked up from germline, CDR1 is KGHSH and CDR2 is LQKENI. The CDR3 protein is CASSPGLAEHDF. The DNA for the CDR3 is TGTGCCAGCTCACCGGGACTAGCGGAGCATGACTTC.

This clone was recorded a few times. V and J are TRBV28 and TRBJ1-5; TRBD1 might be the D (6 bases). The length of the CDR3 is 13 residues. Trimming removed 6 bases at V and 4 bases at J, with 10 bases between. CDR1 MDHEN and CDR2 SYDVKM come from the germline V gene. In DNA form, the CDR3 reads TGTGCCAGCAGGACTACAGGGAATCAGCCCCAGCATTTT. Amino acids: CASRTTGNQPQHF.

The chain employs TRBV5-1 and TRBJ2-3, with a tentative D call TRBD2 (6 bases). This CDR3 has 17 residues. The V end lost 0 bases, the J end lost 0 bases, and 14 bases lay between the germline ends. Germline lookup yields CDR1 SGHRS and CDR2 YFSETQ. The CDR3 region is CASSLGVVAASTDTQYF. As DNA, the CDR3 is TGCGCCAGCAGCTTGGGGGTAGTAGCGGCAAGCACAGATACGCAGTATTTT.

The J gene is TRBJ1-2, the V gene TRBV3-1 (or the pseudogene TRBV3-2); D is perhaps TRBD1 (5 bases). Germline V gives CDR1 LGHDT, CDR2 YNNKEL (reference sequence). V was trimmed by 0 bases and J by 8 bases, leaving 13 bases between them. The CDR3 runs to 14 residues. The CDR3 reads CASSQDVRVWGYTF. In DNA form, the CDR3 reads TGTGCCAGCAGCCAAGATGTCAGGGTGTGGGGCTACACCTTC.

This clone showed up just a few times. V usage is TRBV19 and J usage is TRBJ2-2, with D possibly matching TRBD1 (6 bases). Germline CDR1 is LNHDA and CDR2 is SQIVND (reference sequence). The V end lost 3 bases, the J end lost 6 bases, and 14 bases lay between the germline ends. The CDR3 is 15 residues long. CDR3: CASSISQGTPGELFF. CDR3 DNA sequence: TGTGCCAGTAGTATCTCACAGGGTACTCCCGGGGAGCTGTTTTTT.

This clone was counted once. This chain connects TRBV7-3 to TRBJ1-5; D gene unclear. Germline V gene data show CDR1 as SGHTA and CDR2 as FQGTGA. This CDR3 region has 16 residues. Trimming cost V 1 base and J 6 bases, with 16 bases left between them. This chain's CDR3 is CASSLKAGLGSQPQHF. The CDR3 DNA reads TGTGCCAGCAGCTTAAAGGCGGGATTAGGAAGTCAGCCCCAGCATTTT.

The chain couples TRBV4-1 to TRBJ1-1; possible D gene TRBD1, 6 bases. CDR3 size: 14 residues. Trimming removed 5 bases from V and 0 bases from J, with 10 bases in between. CDR1 and CDR2 from the germline V gene are MGHRA and YSYEKL. The DNA of the CDR3 is TGCGCCAGCAGCACCGGACAGTTGAACACTGAAGCTTTCTTT. Its protein product is CASSTGQLNTEAFF.

The rearrangement links TRBV6-4 to TRBJ1-1; TRBD1 agrees at 7 bases. Germline values: CDR1 MRHNA, CDR2 SNTAGT. V lost 6 bases and J lost 1; bases outside the gene matches: 8. The CDR3 is made up of 15 amino acids. This CDR3 reads CASSVGQGENTEAFF. As DNA, the CDR3 is TGTGCCAGCAGCGTTGGGCAGGGGGAGAACACTGAAGCTTTCTTT.

This clone was counted only a few times. This chain joins TRBV19 and TRBJ1-1, with D tentatively TRBD1 (6 bases). V was clipped by 6 bases and J by 4 bases, with 15 bases between them. The CDR3 has 14 amino acids. CDR1 is LNHDA and CDR2 is SQIVND in the germline V gene (reference sequence). The CDR3 reads CASRGLGGRTEAFF. As DNA, the CDR3 is TGTGCCAGTAGAGGACTCGGGGGGCGCACTGAAGCTTTCTTT.

The chain has TRBV5-1 and TRBJ1-5, with TRBD1 matching over 7 bases. The V segment lost 4 bases and the J segment 6 bases; nucleotides outside the gene matches: 7. The CDR3 runs 14 residues. Germline values: CDR1 SGHRS, CDR2 YFSETQ. The DNA for the CDR3 is TGCGCCAGCAGCCTGACAGGGTCCGGTCAGCCCCAGCATTTT. Its protein product is CASSLTGSGQPQHF.

The genes are TRBV7-7 and TRBJ2-2; no reliable D call. Trimming removed 1 base from V and 4 bases from J, with 7 bases in between. CDR1 and CDR2 (germline): SSHAT, FNYEAQ (reference sequence). CDR3 size: 14 residues. CDR3 region: CASSLGPFTGELFF. The CDR3 bases are TGTGCCAGCAGCTTAGGGCCCTTCACCGGGGAGCTGTTTTTT.

The rearrangement uses TRBV11-2 and TRBJ1-3; the match to TRBD1 covers 9 bases. Germline CDR1 reads SGHAT; CDR2 reads FQNNGV. Trimming removed 3 bases from V and 3 bases from J; junction bases left unmatched: 6. The CDR3 is 16 amino acids. CDR3 DNA: TGTGCCAGCAGCTTCAACAGGGGGCAGGGTGGAAACACCATATATTTT. It is translated as CASSFNRGQGGNTIYF.

This chain uses TRBV24-1 with TRBJ1-2; 7 bases are shared with TRBD1. Germline V gene data show CDR1 as KGHDR and CDR2 as SFDVKD. The V gene end was trimmed by 2 bases and the J gene end by 8 bases; junction bases not matched to a gene: 10. The CDR3 consists of 15 residues. The CDR3 sequence is CATSDWRQGGGGYTF. Here the CDR3 DNA reads TGTGCCACCAGTGATTGGAGACAGGGCGGAGGAGGCTACACCTTC.

This clone was seen a single time. The CDR3 DNA follows: TGCGCCAGCAGCCAAGATCCGGGATCCATGAACACTGAAGCTTTCTTT. Protein product: CASSQDPGSMNTEAFF. The chain joins TRBV4-3 to TRBJ1-1; D call uncertain. The CDR3 totals 16 residues. Germline values: CDR1 LGHNA, CDR2 YSLEER. With 0 bases removed from V and 0 bases from J, the gap between germline ends came to 11 bases.

This clone was seen a handful of times. The CDR3 reads CAISDLGRGGNQPQHF. The CDR3 DNA reads TGTGCCATCAGTGACCTCGGGAGGGGTGGCAATCAGCCCCAGCATTTT. The V call is TRBV10-3, the J call TRBJ1-5; D is possibly TRBD1 (5 bases). This CDR3 spans 16 amino acids. Germline lookup yields CDR1 ENHRY and CDR2 SYGVKD. V lost 3 bases, J lost 2 bases, and 14 bases lay in between.

This clone was detected only a few times. The J gene is TRBJ1-5, the V gene TRBV7-8; D may be TRBD1 (5 bases). Germline-derived CDR1 and CDR2 are SGHVS and FQNEAQ. V was cut by 3 bases and J by 5 bases, with 14 bases left in between. This CDR3 is 15 amino acids long. This CDR3 reads CASSLRRGTDQPQHF. The CDR3, as DNA: TGTGCCAGCAGCTTGCGTCGGGGGACCGATCAGCCCCAGCATTTT.

The J gene is TRBJ2-1, the V gene TRBV5-1; D is perhaps TRBD2 (7 bases). V dropped 4 bases and J dropped 2 bases, with 13 bases sitting between them. The CDR3 length is 15 residues. Germline V gene sequence: CDR1 SGHRS, CDR2 YFSETQ. This chain's CDR3 is CASSGSGDTYNEQFF. The DNA of the CDR3 is TGCGCCAGCAGCGGGAGCGGGGACACCTACAATGAGCAGTTCTTC.

The chain links TRBV28 to TRBJ1-2, with D perhaps matching TRBD1 (6 bases). The germline V gene encodes CDR1 MDHEN and CDR2 SYDVKM. The CDR3 contains 13 residues. V lost 5 bases and J 4 bases, leaving 11 bases between the germline ends. CDR3 region: CASSNRVAYGYTF. The CDR3 DNA reads TGTGCCAGCAGTAACAGGGTTGCCTATGGCTACACCTTC.

The V and J genes are TRBV24-1 and TRBJ1-3, with TRBD1 matching over 7 bases. With 1 base clipped from V and 0 bases from J, the junction kept 5 bases outside the gene matches. CDR3 length: 17 amino acids. Per germline, CDR1 KGHDR and CDR2 SFDVKD. CDR3 coding DNA: TGTGCCACCAGTGATTTCGACAGGGATTACTCTGGAAACACCATATATTTT. Residues: CATSDFDRDYSGNTIYF.

The chain uses TRBV6-5 and TRBJ1-2; D call uncertain. Trimming took off 2 bases at V and 3 bases at J, with 10 bases between the two ends. The germline V gene has CDR1 MNHEY and CDR2 SVGAGI. The CDR3 contains 14 residues. The CDR3 spells CASSYTNGDYGYTF. The CDR3 DNA reads TGTGCCAGCAGTTACACGAACGGGGACTATGGCTACACCTTC.

This clone was detected once. The chain combines TRBV9 with TRBJ2-2; 11 positions agree with TRBD2. The CDR3 totals 16 residues. V lost 0 bases to trimming and J lost 7 bases; unmatched junction nucleotides: 5. The germline V gene encodes CDR1 SGDLS and CDR2 YYNGEE. Here the CDR3 DNA reads TGTGCCAGCAGCGTAGGGGTTAGCGGGAGGGTCGGGGAGCTGTTTTTT. Its translation is CASSVGVSGRVGELFF.

The gene calls are TRBV28 and TRBJ2-7; TRBD1 might be the D (5 bases). Trimming took 6 bases from V and 13 from J, leaving 22 bases between them. Germline CDR1 MDHEN, CDR2 SYDVKM. The CDR3 spans 13 residues. CDR3 sequence (DNA): TGTGCCAGCAGCCCACGGACACGCCTTAACGTTTACTTC. Its protein product is CASSPRTRLNVYF.

V usage is TRBV5-5 and J usage is TRBJ1-5, with 11 nucleotides matching TRBD1. CDR1 and CDR2 from the germline V gene are SGHKS and YYEKEE (reference sequence). This CDR3 is 16 amino acids long. V lost 4 bases and J lost 7; bases outside the gene matches: 10. The CDR3 spells CASSIWTGGAGQPQHF. The CDR3 nucleotides are TGTGCCAGCAGCATTTGGACAGGGGGCGCGGGACAGCCCCAGCATTTT. Filled out from reference TRBV5-5 and TRBJ1-5, the complete variable domain reads DAGVTQSPTHLIKTRGQQVTLRCSPISGHKSVSWYQQVLGQGPQFIFQYYEKEERGRGNFPDRFSARQFPNYSSELNVNALLLGDSALYLCASSIWTGGAGQPQHFGDGTRLSIL.

The gene calls are TRBV5-6 and TRBJ1-1; a possible D gene is TRBD1 (6 bases). CDR1 is SGHDT and CDR2 is YYEEEE in the germline V gene. V was clipped by 0 bases and J by 0 bases, with 9 bases between them. The CDR3 runs to 15 residues. CDR3 DNA sequence: TGTGCCAGCAGCTTGGTTGACAGGTTGAACACTGAAGCTTTCTTT. Its protein product is CASSLVDRLNTEAFF.

This chain connects TRBV27 to TRBJ1-5; 10 bases line up with TRBD1. J lost 6 bases, V lost 6 bases, and 11 bases had no gene match. The CDR3 contains 16 residues. Germline CDR1 and CDR2: MNHEY and SMNVEV (reference sequence). The CDR3, as DNA: TGTGCCAGCAGACCCCCCGGGACAGGGGACGGTCAGCCCCAGCATTTT. It is translated as CASRPPGTGDGQPQHF.

This chain joins TRBV30 and TRBJ1-1, with a possible D match to TRBD1 (6 bases). CDR1 GTSNPN and CDR2 SVGIG come from the germline V gene (reference sequence). This CDR3 comprises 15 residues. Trimming stripped 8 bases from V and 1 base from J, with 20 bases between. Written as DNA, the CDR3 is TGTGCCCGAGCGAGTGGAAGGGGACAGAACACTGAAGCTTTCTTT. Amino acids: CARASGRGQNTEAFF.

The rearrangement uses TRBV28 and TRBJ1-2; maybe TRBD1 (5 bases). V lost 4 bases and J 8 bases, leaving 17 bases between the germline ends. Germline V gene sequence: CDR1 MDHEN, CDR2 SYDVKM. The CDR3 has 14 amino acids. CDR3 DNA: TGTGCCAGCAGTTATGTGGGACTGGTTGGGGGCTACACCTTC. Residues: CASSYVGLVGGYTF.